Reported below is one T cell receptor beta chain. The data belong to a study of blood T cell repertoires in COVID-19. In the authors' workflow: It was from reference gene primer amplification that nucleated cell counts were estimated. TCRdb keeps only in-frame clones here, not all; method: immunoSEQ multiplex PCR. That table gives V, J and clone size, and the DNA gave D and trimming. The sample records roughly 140,000 clones, around 90% being singletons. Losses at the gene ends were 4 bases for V and 4 bases for J; bases not matched to a gene: 3. Germline loops: CDR1 SGHNT, CDR2 YYREEE (reference sequence). CDR3 length: 13 residues.

The receptor comes from a woman in her fifties or sixties with acute or convalescent COVID-19. The V call is TRBV5-4, the J call TRBJ1-1; 8 bases agree with TRBD1. Sequenced material: peripheral blood. The CDR3 sequence is CASSEDRATEAFF. The CDR3 nucleotides are TGTGCCAGCAGCGAGGACAGGGCCACTGAAGCTTTCTTT.